Each of the 14 T cell receptor beta chains below was sequenced from the same sample in a study of blood T cell repertoires in COVID-19. Data came from immunoSEQ multiplex PCR; TCRdb stores just in-frame clones and leaves some out. The top ten clones hold roughly 4% of a sample with some 260,000 clones, roughly 80% of them seen once. The sequenced sample was peripheral blood. These receptors all come from a woman aged 35 to 49 with active or convalescent COVID-19.

V and J are TRBV12-2 and TRBJ1-6. TRBV12-2 is a pseudogene segment. CDR3 length equals 17 residues. The CDR3 DNA reads TGTGCAAGTCGCTTCCGACTGTTAGACTCCTATAATTCACCCCTCCACTTT. Translated, it gives CASRFRLLDSYNSPLHF.

V usage is TRBV4-1 and J usage is TRBJ2-1; TRBD1 agrees at 7 bases. After removal of 3 bases from V and 2 bases from J, the junction contained 4 bases not matched to a gene. This CDR3 comprises 15 residues. Germline-derived CDR1 and CDR2 are MGHRA and YSYEKL. The CDR3, as DNA: TGCGCCAGCAGCCACCACGGGACAGCCTACAATGAGCAGTTCTTC. Amino acid sequence: CASSHHGTAYNEQFF.

This clone has a single count. V is TRBV11-1 and J is TRBJ2-3; D perhaps matches TRBD1 (5 bases). The CDR3 has 16 residues. Trimming pared 2 bases from V and 4 bases from J, leaving 16 bases between. Per the germline V gene, CDR1 is SGHAT and CDR2 is FQDESV (reference sequence). The CDR3 coding sequence is TGTGCCAGCAGCTTATCTTGGGGCCGGTCGGCAGATACGCAGTATTTT. Its translation is CASSLSWGRSADTQYF.

V and J are TRBV28 and TRBJ2-7; a weak D match, TRBD1 (6 bases). Per germline, CDR1 MDHEN and CDR2 SYDVKM. Trimming removed 1 base at V and 6 bases at J, with 13 bases between. CDR3 length: 14 amino acids. The CDR3 protein is CASSLSRGYSEQYV. For the CDR3, the DNA is TGTGCCAGCAGTTTATCCAGGGGATATTCCGAGCAGTACGTC.

This rearrangement joins TRBV6-5 to TRBJ2-7, with TRBD2 identical over 11 bases. V trimming: 7 bases; J trimming: 1 base; junction bases outside the gene matches: 6. This CDR3 has 15 amino acids. Germline V CDR1 and CDR2: MNHEY, SVGAGI. The CDR3 DNA is TGTGCCAGCAAGTCCGGGACTAGCGGTTCCTACGAGCAGTACTTC. Its translation: CASKSGTSGSYEQYF.

The chain recombines TRBV2 with TRBJ1-1; D possibly corresponds to TRBD1 (6 bases). V was shortened by 6 bases and J by 11 bases, with 28 bases between the two germline ends. The germline V gene has CDR1 SNHLY and CDR2 FYNNEI. This CDR3 has 16 amino acids. The CDR3 sequence: CASRRGGTPVGPGAFF. The CDR3, as DNA: TGTGCCAGCAGGAGGGGAGGGACACCGGTAGGCCCAGGGGCTTTCTTT. Supplemented by reference TRBV2 and TRBJ1-1, the full variable domain reads EPEVTQTPSHQVTQMGQEVILRCVPISNHLYFYWYRQILGQKVEFLVSFYNNEISEKSEIFDDQFSVERPDGSNFTLKIRSTKLEDSAMYFCASRRGGTPVGPGAFFGQGTRLTVV.

The chain joins TRBV6-5 to TRBJ2-2; 8 bases are shared with TRBD1. Per the germline V gene, CDR1 is MNHEY and CDR2 is SVGAGI. The V gene end was trimmed by 4 bases and the J gene end by 3 bases; junction bases not matched to a gene: 7. The CDR3 has 16 amino acids. CDR3 in amino acids: CASSSWTGRDTGELFF. The CDR3 DNA sequence: TGTGCCAGCAGTTCCTGGACAGGGCGGGACACCGGGGAGCTGTTTTTT.

The chain has TRBV27 and TRBJ1-4, with 8 bases fitting TRBD1. V dropped 4 bases and J dropped 8; count of bases not matched to a gene: 6. CDR1 is MNHEY, CDR2 SMNVEV, per germline (reference sequence). The CDR3 sequence is 14 residues long. The CDR3 reads CASSSRTGNEKLFF. In DNA form, the CDR3 reads TGTGCCAGCAGTTCGAGGACAGGGAACGAAAAACTGTTTTTT.

The chain carries TRBV19 and TRBJ2-2; 7 nucleotides align to TRBD2. V shed 6 bases, J shed 6 bases, and the junction held 10 bases outside the gene matches. This CDR3 is built from 15 residues. CDR1 and CDR2 (germline): LNHDA, SQIVND (reference sequence). CDR3 amino acids: CASSLLAGVSGELFF. DNA of the CDR3: TGTGCCAGTAGCCTGCTCGCGGGGGTATCCGGGGAGCTGTTTTTT. Based on the CDR3 plus reference TRBV19 and TRBJ2-2, the full variable domain is DGGITQSPKYLFRKEGQNVTLSCEQNLNHDAMYWYRQDPGQGLRLIYYSQIVNDFQKGDIAEGYSVSREKKESFPLTVTSAQKNPTAFYLCASSLLAGVSGELFFGEGSRLTVL.

The chain combines TRBV4-1 with TRBJ2-5; 11 nucleotides line up with TRBD1. This CDR3 spans 17 amino acids. Germline trimming cut 4 bases from V and 4 bases from J; bases unmatched to any gene: 11. Germline lookup yields CDR1 MGHRA and CDR2 YSYEKL. CDR3 DNA: TGCGCCAGCAGCCTAGATTCCGGGACAGGGGGAGCAGAGACCCAGTACTTC. Its protein is CASSLDSGTGGAETQYF.

The gene calls are TRBV9 and TRBJ2-3, with 14 bases lining up with TRBD2. Losses at the gene ends were 4 bases for V and 7 bases for J; bases not matched to a gene: 5. The CDR3 length is 15 residues. Germline lookup yields CDR1 SGDLS and CDR2 YYNGEE. The CDR3 DNA reads TGTGCCAGCAGCTCGACTAGCGGGGGGGCGAATACGCAGTATTTT. Protein sequence: CASSSTSGGANTQYF.

This chain uses TRBV2 with TRBJ2-1; no clear D gene. Germline V gene data show CDR1 as SNHLY and CDR2 as FYNNEI. The CDR3 has 12 amino acids. V was shortened by 5 bases and J by 16 bases, with 18 bases between the two germline ends. The CDR3 sequence: CASSITRPRSFF. CDR3 in DNA: TGTGCCAGCAGTATCACCCGTCCTAGGTCCTTCTTC.

This chain uses TRBV11-2 with TRBJ2-7; D unresolved. In germline, CDR1 is SGHAT, CDR2 FQNNGV. The CDR3 length is 17 residues. V lost 1 base to trimming and J lost 5 bases, with 21 bases between them. The CDR3 DNA reads as TGTGCCAGCAGCTTAGGTTCGCGGCCTCACCCTAACGACGAGCAGTACTTC. Translation gives CASSLGSRPHPNDEQYF.

V gene TRBV11-1 combines with J gene TRBJ2-7, with D maybe TRBD1 (5 bases). The V and J ends lost 1 base and 3 bases respectively, with 7 bases between them. Germline lookup yields CDR1 SGHAT and CDR2 FQDESV (reference sequence). CDR3 size: 13 residues. The CDR3 region is CASSLGQYYEQYV. CDR3 sequence (DNA): TGTGCCAGCAGCTTAGGACAGTACTACGAGCAGTACGTC.